These 5 T cell receptor beta chains share one sample of origin, sequenced in a study of CD8 T cells in Susac syndrome. The RNA input was about 0.5 to 1 ug, and it was reverse transcribed with random hexamers. MiXCR was run by TCRdb on the immunoSEQ multiplex PCR reads, yielding one entry per CDR3 protein. The table records 190,000 or so distinct CDR3 sequences, roughly 94% of them present only once. The specimen sequenced was CD4+ T cells from PBMCs. Receptors originate from a human donor with multiple sclerosis.

The chain links TRBV15 to TRBJ2-2; D possibly corresponds to TRBD1 (5 bases). The CDR3 sequence is 13 residues long. Germline V CDR1 and CDR2: LNHNV, YYDKDF (reference sequence). V lost 5 bases and J 11 bases, leaving 15 bases between the germline ends. CDR3 nucleotide sequence: TGTGCCACCAGCCCACAGCCTACAGGAGAGCTGTTTTTT. Translation: CATSPQPTGELFF. Based on the CDR3 plus reference TRBV15 and TRBJ2-2, the full variable domain is DAMVIQNPRYQVTQFGKPVTLSCSQTLNHNVMYWYQQKSSQAPKLLFHYYDKDFNNEADTPDNFQSRRPNTSFCFLDIRSPGLGDTAMYLCATSPQPTGELFFGEGSRLTVL.

The chain has TRBV10-3 and TRBJ1-1; D is possibly TRBD1 (6 bases). CDR3 length: 14 residues. V lost 2 bases and J 5 bases, leaving 12 bases between the germline ends. Germline V lookup: CDR1 ENHRY, CDR2 SYGVKD. The CDR3 DNA is TGTGCCATCAGTGAGAGGGGGGGCAGGACTGAAGCTTTCTTT. It yields the protein CAISERGGRTEAFF.

J is TRBJ2-3 and V is TRBV2; D not certain. This CDR3 comprises 18 residues. The V and J ends lost 3 bases and 1 base respectively, with 20 bases between them. CDR1 is SNHLY, CDR2 FYNNEI, per germline. CDR3 amino acids: CASSEVGRTTRGTDTQYF. For the CDR3, the DNA is TGTGCCAGCAGTGAGGTGGGCAGGACGACACGAGGCACAGATACGCAGTATTTT.

V and J are TRBV29-1 and TRBJ1-2; D may be TRBD1 (6 bases). CDR1 SQVTM and CDR2 ANQGSEA come from the germline V gene. The germline V and J ends were trimmed by 4 bases and 5 bases, with 14 bases remaining between them. The CDR3 extends over 13 amino acids. CDR3 amino acids: CSVVSGHLYGYTF. The CDR3 DNA is TGCAGCGTTGTCTCGGGACACTTATATGGCTACACCTTC. The full variable domain, its missing parts supplied by reference TRBV29-1 and TRBJ1-2, is SAVISQKPSRDICQRGTSLTIQCQVDSQVTMMFWYRQQPGQSLTLIATANQGSEATYESGFVIDKFPISRPNLTFSTLTVSNMSPEDSSIYLCSVVSGHLYGYTFGSGTRLTVV.

The chain combines TRBV27 with TRBJ1-5, with D maybe TRBD1 (5 bases). The CDR3 sequence is 16 residues long. Germline CDR1 is MNHEY and CDR2 is SMNVEV (reference sequence). V lost 6 bases and J 2 bases, leaving 17 bases between the germline ends. CDR3 residues: CASRPHRDGRNQPQHF. Here the CDR3 DNA reads TGTGCCAGCAGGCCTCACCGGGACGGACGCAATCAGCCCCAGCATTTT.